This T cell receptor (beta chain) was profiled in a study of Ad26.COV2.S vaccination and SARS-CoV-2 variants. Specified treatment: around 19 received Ad26.COV2.S at low or high dose, single or two shots; 5 received placebo; per-sample allocation not given. Material that was analyzed had been drawn on day 63 after the first vaccine or placebo injection. V was clipped by 1 base and J by 4 bases; unmatched bases: 4. Looked up from germline, CDR1 is SGHTA and CDR2 is FQGNSA. CDR3 length: 15 amino acids. Notes on the study in general: Relative to placebo recipients, vaccine recipients exhibited elevated spike-specific TCR breadth. Post-vaccination spike-specific CD8+ and CD4+ T cell responses reportedly had substantial breadth. Analyses of TCR breadth and depth may have underestimated total T cell responses. Researchers reported similar non-spike TCR breadth in vaccine and placebo recipients.

Profiling relied on immunoSEQ multiplex PCR, and the TCRdb table lists in-frame clones only, not all of them. Among approximately 400,000 clones listed, about 88% were seen once. Of note for this clone: Its antigen is still unknown.

The sequencing used peripheral blood, collected in a trial of Ad26.COV2.S vaccine versus placebo. The TCR comes from a person between 18 and 59 years old who received the Ad26.COV2.S COVID-19 vaccine or a placebo. The rearrangement links TRBV7-2 to TRBJ1-5; 7 nucleotides line up with TRBD1. CDR3 nucleotides: TGTGCCAGCAGCTTAGAGGGACAGCTAAATCAGCCCCAGCATTTT. Protein sequence: CASSLEGQLNQPQHF.